These 31 T cell receptor beta chains share one sample of origin, sequenced in a study of blood T cell repertoires in COVID-19. Produced via immunoSEQ multiplex PCR; TCRdb's table is partial and in-frame only. The data contain 250,000 to 400,000 clones, 75% to 90% of them singletons. The specimen sequenced was PBMCs or T cells enriched from blood (not recorded which). The receptors originated from a man in his 60s who had recovered from COVID-19.

V and J are TRBV11-2 and TRBJ1-5, with D uncertain. Germline V gene data show CDR1 as SGHAT and CDR2 as FQNNGV. Trimming removed 5 bases at V and 4 bases at J, with 3 bases between. This CDR3 comprises 11 residues. This chain's CDR3 is CASSLNQPQHF. In DNA form, the CDR3 reads TGTGCCAGCAGCCTGAATCAGCCCCAGCATTTT.

V and J are TRBV11-3 and TRBJ2-5, with 10 nucleotides matching TRBD2. The V gene end was trimmed by 10 bases and the J gene end by 4 bases; junction bases not matched to a gene: 6. The germline gives CDR1 SGHNT, CDR2 YENEEA. The CDR3 is 13 residues long. The chain's CDR3 is CATSLAGGETQYF. DNA for the CDR3: TGTGCCACCTCTTTAGCGGGAGGAGAGACCCAGTACTTC. Full variable domain (rest looked up from reference TRBV11-3 and TRBJ2-5): EAGVVQSPRYKIIEKKQPVAFWCNPISGHNTLYWYLQNLGQGPELLIRYENEEAVDDSQLPKDRFSAERLKGVDSTLKIQPAELGDSAVYLCATSLAGGETQYFGPGTRLLVL.

This clone occurred once. CDR3 nucleotides: TGTGCCAGCAGCTTGTCGCTAGCGGGAGCCTGGGAGCAGTTCTTC. This gives the protein CASSLSLAGAWEQFF. The chain employs TRBV5-5 and TRBJ2-1; TRBD2 aligns across 10 bases. This CDR3 is 15 amino acids long. Germline-derived CDR1 and CDR2 are SGHKS and YYEKEE (reference sequence). Trimming at V came to 1 base and at J to 10 bases, leaving 8 bases not matched to a gene.

In DNA form, the CDR3 reads TGTGCCAGTAGTATGGGGACAACGTATCAGCCCCAGCATTTT. Its translation: CASSMGTTYQPQHF. This chain joins TRBV19 and TRBJ1-5, with D maybe TRBD1 (6 bases). Trimming removed 3 bases at V and 5 bases at J, with 11 bases between. CDR1 is LNHDA, CDR2 SQIVND, per germline (reference sequence). The length of the CDR3 is 14 residues. Filled out from reference TRBV19 and TRBJ1-5, the complete variable domain reads DGGITQSPKYLFRKEGQNVTLSCEQNLNHDAMYWYRQDPGQGLRLIYYSQIVNDFQKGDIAEGYSVSREKKESFPLTVTSAQKNPTAFYLCASSMGTTYQPQHFGDGTRLSIL.

The V and J genes are TRBV30 and TRBJ1-6; D uncertain. Germline V lookup: CDR1 GTSNPN, CDR2 SVGIG (reference sequence). CDR3 length equals 11 residues. Trimming pared 3 bases from V and 6 bases from J, leaving 3 bases between. Here the CDR3 DNA reads TGTGCCTGGAGGGCTAATTCACCCCTCCACTTT. Its protein product is CAWRANSPLHF.

Of note for this clone: Its ends do not fully match the called genes, so a read error is possible. The chain is built from TRBV28 and TRBJ1-2, with a weak D call TRBD1 (6 bases). CDR1 and CDR2 from the germline V gene are MDHEN and SYDVKM. The CDR3 is 15 amino acids. CDR3 loop: CASSRIGGRSYGHTF. The CDR3 DNA follows: TGTGCCAGCAGTCGAATCGGGGGGCGCAGCTATGGCCACACCTTC.

The chain has TRBV6-5 and TRBJ2-2, with 11 positions matching TRBD1. Germline trimming cut 6 bases from V and 3 bases from J; bases unmatched to any gene: 3. The germline V gene encodes CDR1 MNHEY and CDR2 SVGAGI. The CDR3 is 15 residues long. The CDR3 DNA is TGTGCCAGCAGCAGGGACAGGGGGGACACCGGGGAGCTGTTTTTT. It encodes CASSRDRGDTGELFF.

This rearrangement joins TRBV13 to TRBJ2-7; 10 positions agree with TRBD1. V dropped 5 bases and J dropped 2; count of bases not matched to a gene: 3. The CDR3 length is 14 residues. Germline values: CDR1 PRHDT, CDR2 FYEKMQ (reference sequence). This chain's CDR3 is CASSGDRGPYEQYF. For the CDR3, the DNA is TGTGCCAGCAGCGGCGACAGGGGGCCCTACGAGCAGTACTTC.

CDR3 nucleotides: TGTGCCAGCAGCAAGACAGGGGGCGCAGAGACCCAGTACTTC. Its protein is CASSKTGGAETQYF. The chain joins TRBV7-3 to TRBJ2-5; TRBD1 matches at 10 bases. The trim removed 5 bases at V and 4 bases at J, leaving 4 bases unmatched. In germline, CDR1 is SGHTA, CDR2 FQGTGA. The CDR3 is 14 amino acids.

The V and J genes are TRBV7-2 and TRBJ2-7, with D perhaps TRBD1 (6 bases). V lost 5 bases and J lost 2, with 13 bases in between. This CDR3 region has 14 residues. Germline loops: CDR1 SGHTA, CDR2 FQGNSA. The CDR3 DNA follows: TGTGCCAGCAGCGGCTACAGGGCACCCTACGAGCAGTACTTC. It translates to CASSGYRAPYEQYF.

This clone was detected once. V is TRBV6-6 and J is TRBJ2-2; D is possibly TRBD1 (6 bases). The CDR3 is 15 residues long. The V end lost 7 bases, the J end lost 3 bases, and 15 bases lay between the germline ends. Looked up from germline, CDR1 is MNHNY and CDR2 is SVGAGI (reference sequence). The CDR3 here is CASINRVVDTGELFF. Written as DNA, the CDR3 is TGTGCCAGCATCAACAGGGTAGTGGACACCGGGGAGCTGTTTTTT.

The chain recombines TRBV3-1 (or the pseudogene TRBV3-2) with TRBJ2-1; weak D call: TRBD2 (6 bases). CDR1 and CDR2 from the germline V gene are LGHDT and YNNKEL (reference sequence). This CDR3 contains 17 residues. V lost 0 bases to trimming and J lost 0 bases, with 12 bases between them. The CDR3 DNA follows: TGTGCCAGCAGCCAAGAAAGCGGGCGGGGCTCCTACAATGAGCAGTTCTTC. Residues: CASSQESGRGSYNEQFF.

V is TRBV14 and J is TRBJ2-7; TRBD2 matches 11 bases. CDR3 length equals 13 residues. V lost 7 bases and J lost 6; bases outside the gene matches: 5. Per germline, CDR1 SGHDN and CDR2 FVKESK. DNA for the CDR3: TGTGCCAGCATGGTAGCGGGAGGGTCCGAGCAGTACTTC. This translates into CASMVAGGSEQYF. Full variable domain (missing parts from reference TRBV14 and TRBJ2-7): EAGVTQFPSHSVIEKGQTVTLRCDPISGHDNLYWYRRVMGKEIKFLLHFVKESKQDESGMPNNRFLAERTGGTYSTLKVQPAELEDSGVYFCASMVAGGSEQYFGPGTRLTVT.

This chain connects TRBV18 to TRBJ2-5; weak D call: TRBD2 (6 bases). The V gene lost 3 bases and the J gene lost 2 bases, with 10 bases spanning the gap. The germline V gene has CDR1 KGHSH and CDR2 LQKENI. This CDR3 has 14 amino acids. The CDR3 loop reads CASSPGLLQETQYF. CDR3 nucleotide sequence: TGTGCCAGCTCACCGGGACTGTTACAAGAGACCCAGTACTTC. Full variable domain (outside the CDR3, taken from reference TRBV18 and TRBJ2-5): NAGVMQNPRHLVRRRGQEARLRCSPMKGHSHVYWYRQLPEEGLKFMVYLQKENIIDESGMPKERFSAEFPKEGPSILRIQQVVRGDSAAYFCASSPGLLQETQYFGPGTRLLVL.

This clone appeared a single time. The chain uses TRBV7-3 and TRBJ2-1, with TRBD2 matching 10 bases. V trimming: 2 bases; J trimming: 7 bases; junction bases outside the gene matches: 11. The CDR3 consists of 17 residues. The V gene's germline CDR1 is SGHTA and CDR2 FQGTGA. The CDR3 reads CASSLGPLAGVVNEQFF. CDR3 in DNA: TGTGCCAGCAGCTTAGGACCCCTAGCGGGAGTAGTGAATGAGCAGTTCTTC.

The CDR3 nucleotides read TGTGCCATCAGTGATCGGTTAAACTATGGCTACACCTTC. Protein sequence: CAISDRLNYGYTF. The chain uses TRBV10-3 and TRBJ1-2, with D unclear. CDR3 length: 13 residues. The V gene lost 3 bases and the J gene lost 2 bases, with 7 bases spanning the gap. Germline values: CDR1 ENHRY, CDR2 SYGVKD.

J is TRBJ1-1 and V is TRBV6-5; 7 nucleotides align to TRBD1. V gave up 6 bases and J gave up 1 base; unmatched junction bases: 8. This CDR3 region has 15 residues. Germline CDR1 MNHEY, CDR2 SVGAGI. In DNA form, the CDR3 reads TGTGCCAGCAGGACAGGGCATGGGGGGAACACTGAAGCTTTCTTT. It codes for CASRTGHGGNTEAFF.

The rearrangement links TRBV7-2 to TRBJ2-1, with no clear D. The germline gives CDR1 SGHTA, CDR2 FQGNSA. The length of the CDR3 is 13 residues. V lost 5 bases and J 8 bases, leaving 13 bases between the germline ends. The CDR3 here is CASSITTNHEQFF. The CDR3 coding sequence is TGTGCCAGCAGCATTACTACCAACCATGAGCAGTTCTTC.

This chain uses TRBV18 with TRBJ1-4; the match to TRBD1 covers 8 bases. The CDR3 runs 17 residues. From germline, CDR1 is KGHSH and CDR2 LQKENI. Trimming removed 2 bases from V and 0 bases from J; junction bases left unmatched: 5. In nucleotides, the CDR3 is TGTGCCAGCTCACCATTTACAGGGGGTGCAACTAATGAAAAACTGTTTTTT. This codes for CASSPFTGGATNEKLFF.

The chain carries TRBV5-4 and TRBJ2-7; D is perhaps TRBD2 (7 bases). Trimming took off 1 base at V and 0 bases at J, with 14 bases between the two ends. This CDR3 contains 16 residues. Germline V CDR1 and CDR2: SGHNT, YYREEE (reference sequence). CDR3 amino acids: CASSLRGGGLSYEQYF. In DNA form, the CDR3 reads TGTGCCAGCAGCTTGAGGGGGGGAGGTCTCTCCTACGAGCAGTACTTC. Filled out from reference TRBV5-4 and TRBJ2-7, the complete variable domain reads ETGVTQSPTHLIKTRGQQVTLRCSSQSGHNTVSWYQQALGQGPQFIFQYYREEENGRGNFPPRFSGLQFPNYSSELNVNALELDDSALYLCASSLRGGGLSYEQYFGPGTRLTVT.

The rearrangement joins TRBV2 to TRBJ2-7, with TRBD1 matching 7 bases. The CDR3 is 16 amino acids. V trimming: 6 bases; J trimming: 2 bases; junction bases outside the gene matches: 13. Germline-derived CDR1 and CDR2 are SNHLY and FYNNEI. In nucleotides, the CDR3 is TGTGCCAGCAGCGCAACAGACAGGGAAGGGGCCTACGAGCAGTACTTC. This codes for CASSATDREGAYEQYF.

This chain links TRBV7-9 with TRBJ1-5; the match to TRBD1 covers 7 bases. V lost 1 base to trimming and J lost 6 bases; unmatched junction nucleotides: 6. The germline V gene has CDR1 SEHNR and CDR2 FQNEAQ (reference sequence). This CDR3 is built from 15 residues. DNA for the CDR3: TGTGCCAGCAGCTTAGGACAGGGTCTCTTTCAGCCCCAGCATTTT. This sequence encodes CASSLGQGLFQPQHF.

The chain employs TRBV30 and TRBJ2-7, with 12 bases fitting TRBD2. CDR1 and CDR2 (germline): GTSNPN, SVGIG (reference sequence). The CDR3 sequence is 12 residues long. V lost 5 bases, J lost 6 bases, and 2 bases stayed unmatched. The CDR3 region has the DNA TGTGCCTGGGGACTAGCGGGGAGCGAGCAGTACTTC. Translating gives CAWGLAGSEQYF.

This chain joins TRBV6-5 and TRBJ1-2; D remains ambiguous. CDR1 is MNHEY and CDR2 is SVGAGI in the germline V gene. Trimming stripped 7 bases from V and 4 bases from J, with 16 bases between. The CDR3 extends over 14 amino acids. The CDR3: CASNQLQASYGYTF. Here the CDR3 DNA reads TGTGCCAGCAACCAACTCCAGGCGAGCTATGGCTACACCTTC.

CDR3 in DNA: TGTGCCAGCAGTTTATCTCACAGGGGGAGCTATGGCTACACCTTC. Protein sequence: CASSLSHRGSYGYTF. V usage is TRBV27 and J usage is TRBJ1-2; 8 bases match TRBD1. Germline V gene sequence: CDR1 MNHEY, CDR2 SMNVEV (reference sequence). The length of the CDR3 is 15 residues. V was pared by 0 bases and J by 4 bases, with 4 bases of the junction left unmatched.

This clone was observed a handful of times. This rearrangement joins TRBV7-9 to TRBJ1-4; 7 bases line up with TRBD1. Germline CDR1 is SEHNR and CDR2 is FQNEAQ (reference sequence). Germline trimming cut 5 bases from V and 5 bases from J; bases unmatched to any gene: 5. The CDR3 has 14 amino acids. In DNA form, the CDR3 reads TGTGCCAGCAGCCAGGGGGTCCCGAATGAAAAACTGTTTTTT. This sequence encodes CASSQGVPNEKLFF.

V and J are TRBV7-2 and TRBJ2-1, with 9 bases aligning to TRBD2. Per germline, CDR1 SGHTA and CDR2 FQGNSA. V lost 1 base and J lost 3; bases outside the gene matches: 4. This CDR3 region has 16 residues. The CDR3 nucleotides read TGTGCCAGCAGCTTAGTAGCGGGAGTTATCTACAATGAGCAGTTCTTC. Protein sequence: CASSLVAGVIYNEQFF.

V usage is TRBV5-1 and J usage is TRBJ2-7; 11 positions match TRBD1. This CDR3 comprises 14 residues. After removal of 4 bases from V and 6 bases from J, the junction contained 6 bases not matched to a gene. Germline-derived CDR1 and CDR2 are SGHRS and YFSETQ. CDR3 DNA sequence: TGCGCCAGCAGCGCGGGGACAGGGGGTCGCGAGCAGTACTTC. Its translation: CASSAGTGGREQYF.

J is TRBJ2-2 and V is TRBV21-1; the table's TRBD1 call for D was not verified on the DNA. TRBV21-1 is deemed a pseudogene. The CDR3 length is 15 residues. The CDR3 nucleotides read TGTGCCAGCAGCAAAGCGCAGTTCAGTTGCGGGGAGCTGTTTTTT. It is translated as CASSKAQFSCGELFF.

V gene TRBV6-5 combines with J gene TRBJ2-7; 11 bases are shared with TRBD1. The trim removed 2 bases at V and 1 base at J, leaving 1 base unmatched. Germline lookup yields CDR1 MNHEY and CDR2 SVGAGI. The CDR3 runs to 15 residues. CDR3 nucleotides: TGTGCCAGCAGTTACCGGGACAGGGGGTCCTACGAGCAGTACTTC. This codes for CASSYRDRGSYEQYF.

This clone was observed a single time. This rearrangement joins TRBV27 to TRBJ1-5; 10 nucleotides agree with TRBD1. V shed 5 bases, J shed 0 bases, and the junction held 13 bases outside the gene matches. CDR3 length: 19 residues. Germline V lookup: CDR1 MNHEY, CDR2 SMNVEV (reference sequence). The CDR3 loop reads CASSPYSGTGAYSNQPQHF. In nucleotides, the CDR3 is TGTGCCAGCAGTCCCTACTCCGGGACAGGGGCATATAGCAATCAGCCCCAGCATTTT.